This T cell receptor (beta chain) was recorded in a study of beta chain features in type 1 diabetes. Across the study: All samples yielded 100 million to 140 million examined sorted cells. Study-wide results and caveats: All four CD4+ subsets from Type 1 diabetes patients carried moderately but significantly shorter TCRB CDR3s. The question of HLA type influencing TCRB rearrangement was one that remained unresolved here. Sequencing of cDNA might inflate the share of cells that strongly express TCR.

The CDR3 length is 16 residues. Per germline, CDR1 KGHSH and CDR2 LQKENI. V was pared by 2 bases and J by 3 bases, with 16 bases between. Each population that was sorted was more than 95% pure. As concerns this clone: Antigen specificity is unknown.

Expressed TCRB transcripts got sequenced, as all isolated RNA was reverse transcribed. Sequencing used immunoSEQ multiplex PCR; TCRdb keeps in-frame clones, though not all of them. The sample lists tens of thousands of clones, about 48% occurring once. The chain has TRBV18 and TRBJ1-1, with TRBD1 as a possible D gene (5 bases). The sequence was obtained from a man in his thirties or forties with type 1 diabetes. The sequencing sample was made of stem cell memory CD4+ T cells from blood. The CDR3, as DNA: TGTGCCAGCTCACCAGGGTCAGGGTTTGGGGACACTGAAGCTTTCTTT. Its translation is CASSPGSGFGDTEAFF.